The 16 T cell receptor beta chains presented below share a single source sample, sequenced in a study of T cells in Graves' hyperthyroidism and ophthalmopathy. The source material, RNA transcripts, was used to amplify TCR beta CDR3 regions. TCR CDR3 regions were first amplified by RT-PCR with HTBI primers. Each CDR3 protein is one row after TCRdb ran MiXCR on the multiplex PCR reads. The sample lists under 250,000 distinct CDR3 sequences, approximately 17% occurring once. Material for sequencing was blood. The receptors come from a man over 45 with Graves' hyperthyroidism.

This clonotype was seen repeatedly, ten times or more. The chain recombines TRBV12-3 or TRBV12-4 with TRBJ1-2; no definite D call. The CDR3 sequence is 12 residues long. The germline V and J ends were trimmed by 2 bases and 2 bases, with 3 bases remaining between them. CDR3 region: CASSLQNYGYTF. The CDR3 DNA reads as TGTGCCAGCAGTTTACAAAACTATGGCTACACCTTC.

The rearrangement uses TRBV20-1 and TRBJ1-2; 8 nucleotides agree with TRBD1. The CDR3 covers 12 residues. Germline V gives CDR1 DFQATT, CDR2 SNEGSKA (reference sequence). The CDR3 sequence is CNVGGQDYGYTF. The CDR3 bases are TGCAACGTAGGGGGACAGGACTATGGCTACACCTTC.

This clonotype occurred many times. The rearrangement links TRBV7-9 to TRBJ2-7; D is perhaps TRBD1 (6 bases). Germline-derived CDR1 and CDR2 are SEHNR and FQNEAQ (reference sequence). V lost 1 base and J 5 bases, leaving 18 bases between the germline ends. The CDR3 loop spans 16 amino acids. The CDR3 protein is CASSLELTQGPHEQYF. For the CDR3, the DNA is TGTGCCAGCAGCTTAGAACTCACCCAGGGGCCACACGAGCAGTACTTC.

The V and J genes are TRBV18 and TRBJ1-3; D may be TRBD1 (5 bases). The V end lost 2 bases, the J end lost 0 bases, and 8 bases lay between the germline ends. The CDR3 runs 15 residues. CDR1 and CDR2 from the germline V gene are KGHSH and LQKENI. The chain's CDR3 is CASSPGADSGNTIYF. The CDR3 DNA follows: TGTGCCAGCTCACCAGGGGCCGACTCTGGAAACACCATATATTTT.

This clonotype showed up just a few times. The V call is TRBV3-1, the J call TRBJ1-1, with 7 bases that match TRBD1. From germline, CDR1 is LGHDT and CDR2 YNNKEL (reference sequence). The length of the CDR3 is 15 residues. Germline trimming cut 2 bases from V and 6 bases from J; bases unmatched to any gene: 9. DNA of the CDR3: TGTGCCAGCAGCCAAAATCTTTACAGGGGCGCTGAAGCTTTCTTT. Its protein product is CASSQNLYRGAEAFF. The full variable domain, completed using reference TRBV3-1 and TRBJ1-1, is DTAVSQTPKYLVTQMGNDKSIKCEQNLGHDTMYWYKQDSKKFLKIMFSYNNKELIINETVPNRFSPKSPDKAHLNLHINSLELGDSAVYFCASSQNLYRGAEAFFGQGTRLTVV.

This sequence joins TRBV20-1 and TRBJ2-3; TRBD2 matches at 11 bases. The CDR3 has 11 residues. The germline V gene has CDR1 DFQATT and CDR2 SNEGSKA (reference sequence). The V segment lost 5 bases and the J segment 9 bases; nucleotides outside the gene matches: 1. In DNA, the CDR3 is TGCAGTGCTTTAGCGGGAGGGACGCAGTATTTT. Protein sequence: CSALAGGTQYF.

The gene calls are TRBV20-1 and TRBJ2-7; 13 positions match TRBD2. The V and J ends lost 3 bases and 3 bases, in that order; junction bases with no gene match: 5. The V gene's germline CDR1 is DFQATT and CDR2 SNEGSKA (reference sequence). This CDR3 is built from 15 residues. The CDR3 DNA sequence: TGCAGTGCTAGTACCGGGACTAGCGGGATCTACGAGCAGTACTTC. It translates to CSASTGTSGIYEQYF.

In its sample, this clonotype was seen many times. The gene calls are TRBV11-3 and TRBJ2-4; 11 nucleotides line up with TRBD1. This CDR3 comprises 15 residues. Germline CDR1 SGHNT, CDR2 YENEEA. V was pared by 0 bases and J by 5 bases, with 0 bases of the junction left unmatched. In DNA form, the CDR3 reads TGTGCCAGCAGCTTAGAGGGACAGGGGGAAAACATTCAGTACTTC. Protein sequence: CASSLEGQGENIQYF.

The J gene is TRBJ2-1, the V gene TRBV6-1, with 9 bases aligning to TRBD2. J lost 0 bases, V lost 5 bases, and 11 bases had no gene match. This CDR3 is 18 amino acids long. Germline assignment: CDR1 MNHNS and CDR2 SASEGT. CDR3 protein: CASSQNTLAGVSYNEQFF. The DNA for the CDR3 is TGTGCCAGCAGTCAAAACACATTAGCGGGAGTCTCCTACAATGAGCAGTTCTTC.

This clonotype was observed many times. The CDR3 loop reads CASSLKRGQHTQYF. In DNA form, the CDR3 reads TGTGCCAGCAGCTTAAAAAGGGGACAGCATACGCAGTATTTT. The gene calls are TRBV7-2 and TRBJ2-3, with 7 nucleotides matching TRBD1. CDR1 is SGHTA, CDR2 FQGNSA, per germline. This CDR3 has 14 residues. V lost 2 bases, J lost 7 bases, and 6 bases stayed unmatched.

In this sample, this clonotype turned up many times. The chain carries TRBV28 and TRBJ2-7, with D tentatively TRBD1 (6 bases). Trimming pared 5 bases from V and 2 bases from J, leaving 13 bases between. Germline-derived CDR1 and CDR2 are MDHEN and SYDVKM. The CDR3 has 14 amino acids. The CDR3 protein is CASSVDRLAYEQYF. The DNA for the CDR3 is TGTGCCAGCAGTGTCGACAGGCTCGCCTACGAGCAGTACTTC.

Ten or more counts support this clonotype. This sequence joins TRBV5-6 and TRBJ2-7, with a possible D match to TRBD2 (6 bases). Germline CDR1 SGHDT, CDR2 YYEEEE. The CDR3 consists of 14 residues. Trimming cost V 1 base and J 0 bases, with 8 bases left between them. CDR3 in amino acids: CASSLWEDSYEQYF. CDR3 DNA sequence: TGTGCCAGCAGCTTGTGGGAGGACTCCTACGAGCAGTACTTC.

In regard to this clonotype: This could be a read error, since a much larger clone is one nucleotide away. In DNA form, the CDR3 reads TGTGCCAGCAGCATCTCAAGGGGGGGCGCCGACACCGGGAAGCTGTTTTTT. This gives the protein CASSISRGGADTGKLFF. J is TRBJ2-2 and V is TRBV13, with D possibly TRBD2 on 7 matching bases. The CDR3 sequence is 17 residues long. Per the germline V gene, CDR1 is PRHDT and CDR2 is FYEKMQ (reference sequence).

The gene calls are TRBV7-9 and TRBJ2-7; a possible D gene is TRBD1 (5 bases). This CDR3 has 12 residues. Germline V gives CDR1 SEHNR, CDR2 FQNEAQ (reference sequence). Deletions cut 3 bases from V and 7 bases from J, with 10 bases between. The CDR3 loop reads CASSFTPGEQYF. The CDR3 DNA reads as TGTGCCAGCAGCTTCACCCCAGGGGAGCAGTACTTC.

There are a few counts of this clonotype. This chain uses TRBV11-2 with TRBJ1-2, with TRBD1 identical over 7 bases. J gave up 2 bases and V 5 bases, and 5 bases lay outside the gene matches. CDR1 is SGHAT, CDR2 FQNNGV, per germline. The CDR3 has 14 residues. The CDR3 region has the DNA TGTGCCAGCAGCCCACCGGGACAGAACTATGGCTACACCTTC. The encoded protein is CASSPPGQNYGYTF.

This clonotype was seen ten or more times. The CDR3: CASSPQATGGQPQHF. The DNA of the CDR3 is TGTGCCAGCAGCCCCCAAGCCACCGGGGGTCAGCCCCAGCATTTT. The rearrangement joins TRBV12-3 or TRBV12-4 to TRBJ1-5, with TRBD1 as a possible D gene (5 bases). V was trimmed by 6 bases and J by 6 bases, leaving 18 bases between them. The length of the CDR3 is 15 residues.